This is a list of T cell receptor beta chains from one sample in a study of T cell repertoires in aging, cancer and after chemotherapy. TCRdb called the multiplex PCR reads again in MiXCR, with one record for every CDR3 protein. The profile covers over 1,500 distinct CDR3 sequences, with 55% appearing a single time and under 7.5% taken by the ten largest. Sequenced: blood. These receptor sequences come from a human donor with a solid tumor. The CDR3 runs from the conserved cysteine through the conserved F or W. The D gene is left open where the match is weak. Clone size is shown for a subset of rows, as once, few, many or a class of expanded clone.

J gene: TRBJ2-7
V gene: TRBV6-5
clone size: NA
D gene: NA
CDR3 protein: CASSPQSTYEQYF
CDR3 DNA: TGTGCCAGCAGTCCCCAAAGCACTTACGAGCAGTACTTC

J gene: TRBJ1-3
V gene: TRBV15
clone size: NA
D gene: NA
CDR3 protein: CATSRDLGNTIYF
CDR3 DNA: TGTGCCACCAGCAGAGATTTGGGAAACACCATATATTTT

J gene: TRBJ1-3
V gene: TRBV6-1
clone size: NA
D gene: NA
CDR3 protein: CASSEVSGNTIYF
CDR3 DNA: TGTGCCAGCAGTGAAGTCTCTGGAAACACCATATATTTT

J gene: TRBJ2-6
V gene: TRBV6-5
clone size: NA
D gene: NA
CDR3 protein: CASSQERAGANVLTF
CDR3 DNA: TGTGCCAGCAGTCAGGAAAGGGCTGGGGCCAACGTCCTGACTTTC

J gene: TRBJ1-1
V gene: TRBV30
clone size: NA
D gene: NA
CDR3 protein: CASSISRETEAFF
CDR3 DNA: TGTGCCAGTAGTATCTCCAGGGAGACTGAAGCTTTCTTT

J gene: TRBJ1-5
V gene: TRBV6-5
clone size: few
D gene: TRBD1
CDR3 protein: CASSLRQGAGNQPQHF
CDR3 DNA: TGTGCCAGCAGCCTAAGACAGGGGGCGGGTAATCAGCCCCAGCATTTT

J gene: TRBJ2-1
V gene: TRBV6-5
clone size: NA
D gene: TRBD2
CDR3 protein: CASSRGLAGRRNEQFF
CDR3 DNA: TGTGCCAGCAGTCGAGGACTAGCGGGACGTAGGAATGAGCAGTTCTTC

J gene: TRBJ2-1
V gene: TRBV7-2
clone size: few
D gene: TRBD1
CDR3 protein: CASSETGGPYNEQFF
CDR3 DNA: TGTGCCAGCAGCGAGACAGGGGGGCCCTACAATGAGCAGTTCTTC

J gene: TRBJ1-6
V gene: TRBV19
clone size: NA
D gene: NA
CDR3 protein: CASSSNRKIPNSPLHF
CDR3 DNA: TGTGCCAGTAGTAGCAATCGGAAGATCCCTAATTCACCCCTCCACTTT

J gene: TRBJ2-7
V gene: TRBV20-1
clone size: NA
D gene: TRBD2
CDR3 protein: CSAATSGGREQYF
CDR3 DNA: TGCAGTGCCGCTACTAGCGGCGGTCGCGAGCAGTACTTC

J gene: TRBJ1-2
V gene: TRBV28
clone size: few
D gene: NA
CDR3 protein: CASNHNYGYTF
CDR3 DNA: TGTGCCAGCAACCATAACTATGGCTACACCTTC

J gene: TRBJ2-2
V gene: TRBV27
clone size: NA
D gene: NA
CDR3 protein: CASSLKAGGELFF
CDR3 DNA: TGTGCCAGCAGTTTGAAGGCGGGAGGGGAGCTGTTTTTT

J gene: TRBJ2-5
V gene: TRBV27
clone size: NA
D gene: TRBD2
CDR3 protein: CASSPPTGLAGQETQYF
CDR3 DNA: TGTGCCAGCAGTCCCCCAACCGGACTAGCGGGACAAGAGACCCAGTACTTC

J gene: TRBJ2-6
V gene: TRBV12-3/TRBV12-4
clone size: once
D gene: TRBD1
CDR3 protein: CASRTGGNSGANVLTF
CDR3 DNA: TGTGCCAGCAGGACAGGGGGAAACTCTGGGGCCAACGTCCTGACTTTC

J gene: TRBJ1-2
V gene: TRBV6-5
clone size: NA
D gene: TRBD1
CDR3 protein: CASSSDRGRGYGYTF
CDR3 DNA: TGTGCCAGCAGCTCCGACAGGGGGCGAGGCTATGGCTACACCTTC

J gene: TRBJ2-7
V gene: TRBV27
clone size: NA
D gene: NA
CDR3 protein: CASSLSRTHTYEQYF
CDR3 DNA: TGTGCCAGCAGTTTATCGAGGACTCATACCTACGAGCAGTACTTC

J gene: TRBJ2-7
V gene: TRBV19
clone size: once
D gene: TRBD2
CDR3 protein: CASSPRRAGGNQQYF
CDR3 DNA: TGTGCCAGTAGTCCCAGGCGAGCGGGAGGTAATCAGCAGTACTTC

J gene: TRBJ2-5
V gene: TRBV15
clone size: few
D gene: TRBD1
CDR3 protein: CATSRDRGQAVLETQYF
CDR3 DNA: TGTGCCACCAGCAGAGATAGGGGGCAAGCGGTCCTTGAGACCCAGTACTTC

J gene: TRBJ2-7
V gene: TRBV19
clone size: NA
D gene: NA
CDR3 protein: CASSRGLAREQYF
CDR3 DNA: TGTGCCAGTAGTAGAGGACTCGCGAGGGAGCAGTACTTC

J gene: TRBJ2-1
V gene: TRBV7-9
clone size: NA
D gene: NA
CDR3 protein: CASSPWSGGETYNEQFF
CDR3 DNA: TGTGCCAGCAGCCCTTGGAGTGGGGGAGAAACCTACAATGAGCAGTTCTTC

J gene: TRBJ2-7
V gene: TRBV19
clone size: few
D gene: NA
CDR3 protein: CASSIGLQGTYEQYF
CDR3 DNA: TGTGCCAGTAGTATAGGGCTCCAGGGGACCTACGAGCAGTACTTC

J gene: TRBJ2-3
V gene: TRBV6-1
clone size: NA
D gene: NA
CDR3 protein: CASSPRTDTQYF
CDR3 DNA: TGTGCCAGCTCACCACGAACAGATACGCAGTATTTT

J gene: TRBJ2-1
V gene: TRBV6-2/TRBV6-3
clone size: NA
D gene: TRBD2
CDR3 protein: CASSYASGSVDEQFF
CDR3 DNA: TGTGCCAGCAGTTACGCTAGCGGGAGTGTCGATGAGCAGTTCTTC

J gene: TRBJ1-2
V gene: TRBV29-1
clone size: NA
D gene: TRBD1
CDR3 protein: CSVEVPRTGYGYTF
CDR3 DNA: TGCAGCGTTGAAGTTCCCCGGACAGGGTATGGCTACACCTTC

J gene: TRBJ2-1
V gene: TRBV19
clone size: NA
D gene: TRBD1
CDR3 protein: CASSITGTDTFF
CDR3 DNA: TGTGCCAGTAGTATAACCGGGACAGATACGTTCTTC

J gene: TRBJ2-1
V gene: TRBV20-1
clone size: NA
D gene: NA
CDR3 protein: CSARDPHGFSSYNEQFF
CDR3 DNA: TGCAGTGCTAGAGACCCCCATGGCTTCAGCTCCTACAATGAGCAGTTCTTC

J gene: TRBJ2-1
V gene: TRBV6-4
clone size: NA
D gene: TRBD1
CDR3 protein: CASSGDSSYNEQFF
CDR3 DNA: TGTGCCAGCAGTGGGGACAGCTCCTACAATGAGCAGTTCTTC

J gene: TRBJ2-2
V gene: TRBV25-1
clone size: NA
D gene: NA
CDR3 protein: CASSEWKENTGELFF
CDR3 DNA: TGTGCCAGCAGTGAATGGAAGGAGAACACCGGGGAGCTGTTTTTT

J gene: TRBJ2-7
V gene: TRBV6-2/TRBV6-3
clone size: NA
D gene: NA
CDR3 protein: CASSTNTGLSKTYEQYF
CDR3 DNA: TGTGCCAGCAGTACTAATACCGGACTTTCTAAGACCTACGAGCAGTACTTC

J gene: TRBJ2-7
V gene: TRBV27
clone size: NA
D gene: NA
CDR3 protein: CASSYSGKSSYEQYF
CDR3 DNA: TGTGCCAGCAGTTATTCGGGGAAAAGCTCCTACGAGCAGTACTTC

J gene: TRBJ1-6
V gene: TRBV20-1
clone size: NA
D gene: NA
CDR3 protein: CSASLAFNSPLHF
CDR3 DNA: TGCAGTGCTAGTTTAGCATTTAATTCACCCCTCCACTTT

J gene: TRBJ2-7
V gene: TRBV18
clone size: NA
D gene: TRBD1
CDR3 protein: CASQKWTGRVATQQYF
CDR3 DNA: TGTGCCAGCCAGAAGTGGACAGGTCGCGTCGCAACACAGCAGTACTTC

J gene: TRBJ1-3
V gene: TRBV27
clone size: NA
D gene: NA
CDR3 protein: CASSPRGGSGNTIYF
CDR3 DNA: TGTGCCAGCAGCCCCAGGGGAGGCTCTGGAAACACCATATATTTT

J gene: TRBJ2-7
V gene: TRBV27
clone size: NA
D gene: NA
CDR3 protein: CASSLDPVYEQYF
CDR3 DNA: TGTGCCAGCAGTTTAGACCCGGTCTACGAGCAGTACTTC

J gene: TRBJ2-1
V gene: TRBV7-9
clone size: NA
D gene: TRBD2
CDR3 protein: CASRPHRTSGSVNEQFF
CDR3 DNA: TGTGCCAGCAGACCGCACCGGACTAGCGGGAGTGTAAATGAGCAGTTCTTC

J gene: TRBJ2-3
V gene: TRBV7-2
clone size: few
D gene: NA
CDR3 protein: CASSLLDTQYF
CDR3 DNA: TGTGCCAGCAGCTTGTTAGATACGCAGTATTTT

J gene: TRBJ1-5
V gene: TRBV6-1
clone size: few
D gene: NA
CDR3 protein: CASVRDNYSNQPQHF
CDR3 DNA: TGTGCCAGCGTAAGGGACAATTATAGCAATCAGCCCCAGCATTTT

J gene: TRBJ2-1
V gene: TRBV28
clone size: once
D gene: TRBD1
CDR3 protein: CASSSSRQGVLASYNEQFF
CDR3 DNA: TGTGCCAGCAGTTCCAGCAGACAGGGGGTACTAGCATCCTACAATGAGCAGTTCTTC

J gene: TRBJ2-1
V gene: TRBV30
clone size: few
D gene: TRBD1
CDR3 protein: CAWSITGGSANEQFF
CDR3 DNA: TGTGCCTGGAGTATCACAGGGGGCTCTGCGAATGAGCAGTTCTTC

J gene: TRBJ2-2
V gene: TRBV29-1
clone size: NA
D gene: TRBD2
CDR3 protein: CSGGGLASTGELFF
CDR3 DNA: TGCAGCGGAGGTGGACTAGCATCCACCGGGGAGCTGTTTTTT

J gene: TRBJ2-7
V gene: TRBV27
clone size: NA
D gene: TRBD2
CDR3 protein: CASRGTSRNVPHEQYF
CDR3 DNA: TGTGCCAGCAGAGGGACTAGCAGGAACGTTCCGCACGAGCAGTACTTC

J gene: TRBJ2-1
V gene: TRBV27
clone size: NA
D gene: NA
CDR3 protein: CASRESMNEQFF
CDR3 DNA: TGTGCCAGCAGAGAATCGATGAATGAGCAGTTCTTC

J gene: TRBJ2-7
V gene: TRBV6-5
clone size: NA
D gene: NA
CDR3 protein: CASSYDYIDEQYF
CDR3 DNA: TGTGCCAGCAGTTACGATTACATCGACGAGCAGTACTTC